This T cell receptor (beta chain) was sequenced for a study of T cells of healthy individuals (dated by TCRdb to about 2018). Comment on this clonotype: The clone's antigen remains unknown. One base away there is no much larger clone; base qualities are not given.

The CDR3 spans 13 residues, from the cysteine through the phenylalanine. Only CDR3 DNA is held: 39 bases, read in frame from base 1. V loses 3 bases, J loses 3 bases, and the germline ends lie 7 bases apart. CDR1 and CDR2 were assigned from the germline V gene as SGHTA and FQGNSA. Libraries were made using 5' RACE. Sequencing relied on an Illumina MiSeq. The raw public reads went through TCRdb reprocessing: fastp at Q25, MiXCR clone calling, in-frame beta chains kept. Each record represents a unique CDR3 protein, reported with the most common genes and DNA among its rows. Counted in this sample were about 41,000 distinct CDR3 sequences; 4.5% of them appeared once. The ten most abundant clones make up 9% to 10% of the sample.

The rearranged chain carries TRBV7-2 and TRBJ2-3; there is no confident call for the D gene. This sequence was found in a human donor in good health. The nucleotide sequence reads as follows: TGTGCCAGCAGCTTTCCGACAACAGATACGCAGTATTTT. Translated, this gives CASSFPTTDTQYF.